One T cell receptor beta chain is described in this entry. This entry belongs to a study of T cell changes during pregnancy in multiple sclerosis. Repertoires were generated with immunoSEQ multiplex PCR, while TCRdb's copy carries only in-frame clones and drops some. The table has roughly 36,000 clones, 91% seen once; the top ten hold roughly 6.1%. With 1 base removed from V and 5 bases from J, the gap between germline ends came to 11 bases. In germline, CDR1 is PRHDT, CDR2 FYEKMQ (reference sequence). The CDR3 extends over 15 amino acids. The sample here was CD8+ T cells from peripheral blood mononuclear cells, taken in the second trimester of pregnancy. The V and J genes are TRBV13 and TRBJ2-2, with D perhaps TRBD1 (6 bases). This receptor was obtained from a female donor with multiple sclerosis, enrolled in a pregnancy study. CDR3 loop: CASSLVQGRTGELFF. The CDR3 DNA reads as TGTGCCAGCAGCTTAGTACAGGGTAGGACCGGGGAGCTGTTTTTT.